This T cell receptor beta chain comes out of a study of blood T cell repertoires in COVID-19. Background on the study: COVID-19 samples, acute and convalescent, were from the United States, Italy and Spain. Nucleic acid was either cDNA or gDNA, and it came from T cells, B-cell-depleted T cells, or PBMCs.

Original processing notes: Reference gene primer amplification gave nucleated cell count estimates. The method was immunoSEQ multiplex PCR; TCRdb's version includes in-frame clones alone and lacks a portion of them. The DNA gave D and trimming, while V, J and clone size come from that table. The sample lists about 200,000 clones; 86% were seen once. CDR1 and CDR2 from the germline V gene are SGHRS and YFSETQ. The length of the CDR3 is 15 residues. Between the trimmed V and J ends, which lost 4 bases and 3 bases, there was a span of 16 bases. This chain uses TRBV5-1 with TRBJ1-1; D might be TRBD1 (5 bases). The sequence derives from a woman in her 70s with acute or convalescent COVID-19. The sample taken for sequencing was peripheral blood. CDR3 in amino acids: CASSPGSGGYTEAFF. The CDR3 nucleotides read TGCGCCAGCAGCCCCGGGAGCGGGGGGTACACTGAAGCTTTCTTT.